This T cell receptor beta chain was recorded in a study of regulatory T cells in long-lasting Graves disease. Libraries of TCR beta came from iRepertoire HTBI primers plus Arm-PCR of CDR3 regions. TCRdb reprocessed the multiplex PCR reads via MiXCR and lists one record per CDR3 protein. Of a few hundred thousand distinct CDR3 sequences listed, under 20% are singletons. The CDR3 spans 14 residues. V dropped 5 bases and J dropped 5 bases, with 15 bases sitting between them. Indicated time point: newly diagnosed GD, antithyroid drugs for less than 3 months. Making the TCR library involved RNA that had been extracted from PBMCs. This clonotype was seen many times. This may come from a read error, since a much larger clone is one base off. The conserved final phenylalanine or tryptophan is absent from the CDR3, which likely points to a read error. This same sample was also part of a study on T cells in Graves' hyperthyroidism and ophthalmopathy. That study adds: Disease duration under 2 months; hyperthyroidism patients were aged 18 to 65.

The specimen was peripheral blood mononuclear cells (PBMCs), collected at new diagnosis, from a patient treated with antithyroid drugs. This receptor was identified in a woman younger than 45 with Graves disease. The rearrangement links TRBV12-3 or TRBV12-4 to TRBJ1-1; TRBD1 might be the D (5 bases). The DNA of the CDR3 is TGTGCCAGCAGTAAATCCGGGGCGGTTACTGAAGCTTTCCTT. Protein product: CASSKSGAVTEAFL.